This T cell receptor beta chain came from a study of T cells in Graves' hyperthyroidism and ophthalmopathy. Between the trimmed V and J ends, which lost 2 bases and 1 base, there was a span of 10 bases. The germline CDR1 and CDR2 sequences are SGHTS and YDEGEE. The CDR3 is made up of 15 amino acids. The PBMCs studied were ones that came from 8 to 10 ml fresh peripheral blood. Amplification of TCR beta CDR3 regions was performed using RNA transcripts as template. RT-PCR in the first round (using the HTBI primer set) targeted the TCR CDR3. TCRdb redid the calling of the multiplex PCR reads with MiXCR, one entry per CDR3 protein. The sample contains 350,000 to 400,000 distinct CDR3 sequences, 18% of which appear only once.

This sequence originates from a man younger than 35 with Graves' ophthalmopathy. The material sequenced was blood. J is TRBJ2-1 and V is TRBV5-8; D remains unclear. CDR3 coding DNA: TGTGCCAGCAGCTTCGAACCGAGGTCCTACAATGAGCAGTTCTTC. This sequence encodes CASSFEPRSYNEQFF.